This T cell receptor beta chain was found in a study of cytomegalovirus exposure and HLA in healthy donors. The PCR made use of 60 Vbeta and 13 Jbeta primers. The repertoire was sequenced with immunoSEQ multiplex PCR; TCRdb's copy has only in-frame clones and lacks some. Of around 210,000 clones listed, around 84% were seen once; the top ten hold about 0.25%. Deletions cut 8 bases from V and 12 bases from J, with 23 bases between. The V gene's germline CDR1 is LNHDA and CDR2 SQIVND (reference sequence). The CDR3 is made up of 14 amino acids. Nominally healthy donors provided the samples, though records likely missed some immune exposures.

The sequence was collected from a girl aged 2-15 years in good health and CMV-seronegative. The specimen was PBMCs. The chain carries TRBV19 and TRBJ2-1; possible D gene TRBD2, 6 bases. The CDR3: CASGGWTSDGGQFF. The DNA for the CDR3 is TGTGCCAGTGGTGGATGGACCTCAGACGGGGGGCAGTTCTTC. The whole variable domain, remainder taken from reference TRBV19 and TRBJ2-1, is DGGITQSPKYLFRKEGQNVTLSCEQNLNHDAMYWYRQDPGQGLRLIYYSQIVNDFQKGDIAEGYSVSREKKESFPLTVTSAQKNPTAFYLCASGGWTSDGGQFFGPGTRLTVL.